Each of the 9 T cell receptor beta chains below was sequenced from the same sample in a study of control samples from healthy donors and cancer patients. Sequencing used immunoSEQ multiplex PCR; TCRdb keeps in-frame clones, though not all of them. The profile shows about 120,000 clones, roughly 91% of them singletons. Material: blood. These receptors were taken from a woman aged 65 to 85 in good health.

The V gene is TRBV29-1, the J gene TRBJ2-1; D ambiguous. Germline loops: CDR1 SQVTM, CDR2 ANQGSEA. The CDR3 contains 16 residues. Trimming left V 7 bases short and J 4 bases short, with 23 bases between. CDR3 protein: CSASRSLTIQYNEQFF. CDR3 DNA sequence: TGCAGCGCGAGTCGCTCCCTGACAATACAGTACAATGAGCAGTTCTTC.

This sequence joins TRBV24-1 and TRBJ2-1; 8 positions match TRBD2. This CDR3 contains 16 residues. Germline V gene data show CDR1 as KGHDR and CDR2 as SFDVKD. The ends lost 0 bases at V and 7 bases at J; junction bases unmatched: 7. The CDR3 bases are TGTGCCACCAGTGATTTGTCCAGCGGGGGCAGGAATGAGCAGTTCTTC. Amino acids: CATSDLSSGGRNEQFF.

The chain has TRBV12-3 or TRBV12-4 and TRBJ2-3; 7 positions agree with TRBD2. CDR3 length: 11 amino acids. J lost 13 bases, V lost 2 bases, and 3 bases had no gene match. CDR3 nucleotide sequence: TGTGCCAGCAGTTTACGGGGGGAAGAGTATTTT. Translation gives CASSLRGEEYF.

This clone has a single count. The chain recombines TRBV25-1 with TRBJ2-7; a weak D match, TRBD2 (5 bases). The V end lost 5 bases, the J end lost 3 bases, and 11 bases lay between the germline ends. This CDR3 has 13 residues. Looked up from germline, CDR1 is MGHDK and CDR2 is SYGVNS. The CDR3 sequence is CASSRGAFYEQYF. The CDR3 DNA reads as TGTGCCAGCAGTCGGGGTGCCTTCTACGAGCAGTACTTC.

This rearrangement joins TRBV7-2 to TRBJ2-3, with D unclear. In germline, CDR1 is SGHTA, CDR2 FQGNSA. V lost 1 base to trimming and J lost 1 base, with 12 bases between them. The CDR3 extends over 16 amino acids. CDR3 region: CASSLDIAGGTDTQYF. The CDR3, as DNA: TGTGCCAGCAGCTTAGATATCGCTGGTGGCACAGATACGCAGTATTTT.

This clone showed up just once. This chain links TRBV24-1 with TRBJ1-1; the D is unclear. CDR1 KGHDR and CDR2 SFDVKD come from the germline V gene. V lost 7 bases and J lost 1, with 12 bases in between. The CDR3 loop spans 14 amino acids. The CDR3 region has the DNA TGTGCCACCAGATCTTCTCTGGGGAACACTGAAGCTTTCTTT. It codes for CATRSSLGNTEAFF.

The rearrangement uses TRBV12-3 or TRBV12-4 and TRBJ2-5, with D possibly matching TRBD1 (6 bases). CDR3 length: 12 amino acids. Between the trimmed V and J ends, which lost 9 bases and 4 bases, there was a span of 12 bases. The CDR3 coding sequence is TGTGCCAGTTCGAGCAGGGGAGAGACCCAGTACTTC. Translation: CASSSRGETQYF.

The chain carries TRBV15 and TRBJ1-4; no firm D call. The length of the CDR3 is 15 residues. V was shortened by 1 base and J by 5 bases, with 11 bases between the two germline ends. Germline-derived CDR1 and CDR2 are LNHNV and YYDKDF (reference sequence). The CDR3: CATSRGPGPNEKLFF. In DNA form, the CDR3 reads TGTGCCACCAGCAGAGGGCCGGGTCCCAATGAAAAACTGTTTTTT.

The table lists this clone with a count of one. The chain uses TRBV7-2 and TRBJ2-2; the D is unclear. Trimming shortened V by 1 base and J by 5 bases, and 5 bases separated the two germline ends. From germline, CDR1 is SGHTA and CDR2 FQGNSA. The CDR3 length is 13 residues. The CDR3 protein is CASSLEPTGELFF. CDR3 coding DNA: TGTGCCAGCAGCTTAGAACCAACCGGGGAGCTGTTTTTT.